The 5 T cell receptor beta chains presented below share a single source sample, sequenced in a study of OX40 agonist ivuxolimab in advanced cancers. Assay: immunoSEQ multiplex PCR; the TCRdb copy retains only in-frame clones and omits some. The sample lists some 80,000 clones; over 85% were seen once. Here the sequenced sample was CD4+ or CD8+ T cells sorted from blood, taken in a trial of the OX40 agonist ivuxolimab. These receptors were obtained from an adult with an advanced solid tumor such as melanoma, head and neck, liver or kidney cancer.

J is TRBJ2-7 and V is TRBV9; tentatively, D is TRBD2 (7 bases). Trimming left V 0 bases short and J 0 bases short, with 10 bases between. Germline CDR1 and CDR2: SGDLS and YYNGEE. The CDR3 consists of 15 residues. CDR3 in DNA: TGTGCCAGCAGCGTAGAGGGGGGGAGCTCCTACGAGCAGTACTTC. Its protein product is CASSVEGGSSYEQYF.

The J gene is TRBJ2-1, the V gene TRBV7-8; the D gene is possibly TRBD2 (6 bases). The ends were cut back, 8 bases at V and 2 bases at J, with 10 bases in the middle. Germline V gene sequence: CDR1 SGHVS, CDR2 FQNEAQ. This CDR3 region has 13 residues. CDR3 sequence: CASATSPYNEQFF. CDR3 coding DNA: TGTGCCAGCGCGACTAGTCCCTACAATGAGCAGTTCTTC.

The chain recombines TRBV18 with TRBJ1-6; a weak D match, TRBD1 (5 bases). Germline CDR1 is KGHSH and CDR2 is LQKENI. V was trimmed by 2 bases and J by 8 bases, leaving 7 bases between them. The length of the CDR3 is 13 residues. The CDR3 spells CASSPGDHSPLHF. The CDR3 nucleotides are TGTGCCAGCTCACCAGGGGACCATTCACCCCTCCACTTT.

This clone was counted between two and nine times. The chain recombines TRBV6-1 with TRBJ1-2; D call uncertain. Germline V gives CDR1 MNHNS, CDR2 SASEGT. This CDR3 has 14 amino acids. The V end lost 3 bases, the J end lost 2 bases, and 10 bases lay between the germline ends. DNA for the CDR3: TGTGCCAGCAGTGACGGGAGCCTAAACTATGGCTACACCTTC. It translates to CASSDGSLNYGYTF.

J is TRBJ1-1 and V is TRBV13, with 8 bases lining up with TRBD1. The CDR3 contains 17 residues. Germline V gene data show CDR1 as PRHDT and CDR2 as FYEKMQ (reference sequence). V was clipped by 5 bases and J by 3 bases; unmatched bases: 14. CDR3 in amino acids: CASSPRYRTGPHTEAFF. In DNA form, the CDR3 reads TGTGCCAGCAGCCCTCGTTACCGGACAGGGCCCCACACTGAAGCTTTCTTT. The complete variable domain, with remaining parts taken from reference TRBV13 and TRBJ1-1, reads AAGVIQSPRHLIKEKRETATLKCYPIPRHDTVYWYQQGPGQDPQFLISFYEKMQSDKGSIPDRFSAQQFSDYHSELNMSSLELGDSALYFCASSPRYRTGPHTEAFFGQGTRLTVV.